This T cell receptor beta chain was found in a study of Tregs in tolerant kidney transplant recipients. V lost 4 bases and J 2 bases, leaving 7 bases between the germline ends. The germline CDR1 and CDR2 sequences are SEHNR and FQNEAQ (reference sequence). The CDR3 sequence is 13 residues long. The table came from immunoSEQ multiplex PCR; TCRdb's copy has only in-frame clones and leaves some out. The sample carries approximately 43,000 clones, about 90% recorded once. This clone was seen a single time. The receptor comes from a human donor in good health. The source material was Tregs from blood. The chain couples TRBV7-9 to TRBJ2-3; D remains unclear. The CDR3 DNA is TGTGCCAGCAGCTCACGGGTCACAGATACGCAGTATTTT. This gives the protein CASSSRVTDTQYF.